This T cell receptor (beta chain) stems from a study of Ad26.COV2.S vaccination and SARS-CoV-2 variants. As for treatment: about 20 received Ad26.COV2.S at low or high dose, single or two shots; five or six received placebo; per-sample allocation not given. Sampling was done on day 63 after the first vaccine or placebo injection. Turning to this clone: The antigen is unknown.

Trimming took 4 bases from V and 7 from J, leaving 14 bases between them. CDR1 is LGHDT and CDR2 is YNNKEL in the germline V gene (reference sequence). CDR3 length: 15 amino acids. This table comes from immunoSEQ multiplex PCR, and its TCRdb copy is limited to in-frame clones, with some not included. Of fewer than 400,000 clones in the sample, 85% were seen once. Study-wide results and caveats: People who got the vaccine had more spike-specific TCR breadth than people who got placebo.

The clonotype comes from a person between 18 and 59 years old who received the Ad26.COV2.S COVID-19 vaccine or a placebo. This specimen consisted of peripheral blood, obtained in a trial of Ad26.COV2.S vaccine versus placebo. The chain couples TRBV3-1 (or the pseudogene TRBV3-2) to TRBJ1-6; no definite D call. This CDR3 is CASSRGENKNSPLHF. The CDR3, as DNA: TGTGCCAGCAGCCGAGGAGAGAACAAAAATTCACCCCTCCACTTT.